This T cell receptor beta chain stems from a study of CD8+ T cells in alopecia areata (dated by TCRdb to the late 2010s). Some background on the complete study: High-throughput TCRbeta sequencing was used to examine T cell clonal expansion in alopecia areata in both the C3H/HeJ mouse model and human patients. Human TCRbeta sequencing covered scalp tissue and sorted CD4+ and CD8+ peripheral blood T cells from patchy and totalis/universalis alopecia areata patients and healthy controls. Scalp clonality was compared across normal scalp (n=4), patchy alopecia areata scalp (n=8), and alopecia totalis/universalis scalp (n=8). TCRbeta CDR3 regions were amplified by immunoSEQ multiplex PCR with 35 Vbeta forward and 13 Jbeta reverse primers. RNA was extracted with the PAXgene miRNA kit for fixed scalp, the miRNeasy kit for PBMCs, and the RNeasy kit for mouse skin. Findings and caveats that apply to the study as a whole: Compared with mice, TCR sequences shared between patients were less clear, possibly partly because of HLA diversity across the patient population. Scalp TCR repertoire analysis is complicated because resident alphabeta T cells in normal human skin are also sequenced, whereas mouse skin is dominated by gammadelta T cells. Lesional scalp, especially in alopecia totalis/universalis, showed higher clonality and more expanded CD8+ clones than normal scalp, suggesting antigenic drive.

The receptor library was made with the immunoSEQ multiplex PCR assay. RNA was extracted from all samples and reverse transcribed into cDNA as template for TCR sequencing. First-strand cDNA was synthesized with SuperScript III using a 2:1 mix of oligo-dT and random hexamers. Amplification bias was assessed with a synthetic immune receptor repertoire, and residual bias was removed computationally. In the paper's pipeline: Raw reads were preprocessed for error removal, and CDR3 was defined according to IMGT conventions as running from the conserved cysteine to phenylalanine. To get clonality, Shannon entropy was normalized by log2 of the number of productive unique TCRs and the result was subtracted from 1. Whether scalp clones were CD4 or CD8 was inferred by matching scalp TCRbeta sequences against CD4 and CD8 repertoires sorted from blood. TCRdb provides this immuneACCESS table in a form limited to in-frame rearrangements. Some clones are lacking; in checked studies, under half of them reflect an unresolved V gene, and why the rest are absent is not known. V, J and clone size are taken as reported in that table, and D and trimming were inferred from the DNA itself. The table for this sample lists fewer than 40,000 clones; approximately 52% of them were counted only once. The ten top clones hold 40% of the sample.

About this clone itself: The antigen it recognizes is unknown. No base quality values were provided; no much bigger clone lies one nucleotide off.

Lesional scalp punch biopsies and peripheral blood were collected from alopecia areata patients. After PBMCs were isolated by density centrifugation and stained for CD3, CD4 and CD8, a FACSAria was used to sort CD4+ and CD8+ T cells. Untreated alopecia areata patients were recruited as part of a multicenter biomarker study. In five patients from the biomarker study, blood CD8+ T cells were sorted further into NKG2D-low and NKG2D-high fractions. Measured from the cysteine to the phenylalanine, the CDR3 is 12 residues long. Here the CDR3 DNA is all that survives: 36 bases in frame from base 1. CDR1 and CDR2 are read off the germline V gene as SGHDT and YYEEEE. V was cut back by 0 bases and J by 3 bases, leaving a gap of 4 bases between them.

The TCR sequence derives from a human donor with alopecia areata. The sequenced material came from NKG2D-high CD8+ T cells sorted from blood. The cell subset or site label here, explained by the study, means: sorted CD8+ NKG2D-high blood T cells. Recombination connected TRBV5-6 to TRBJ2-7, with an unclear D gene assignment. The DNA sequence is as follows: TGTGCCAGCAGCTTGGATCTCTACGAGCAGTACTTC. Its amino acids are CASSLDLYEQYF.